This is a list of T cell receptor beta chains from one sample in a study of blood T cells in healthy people across ages. TCRdb independently ran MiXCR on the 5' RACE reads; one entry per CDR3 protein. The sample yields around 900,000 distinct CDR3 sequences, roughly 51% seen once. Sequenced material: blood. The origin of the receptors is a woman aged 55-70 years in good health. CDR3s include the opening cysteine and the closing phenylalanine or tryptophan. D genes are given only for firm matches. Clone size is stated in some rows and not others, as once, few, many or a class when expanded.

j_call cdr3_length d_call v_call clone_size cdr3_nt cdr3_aa
TRBJ2-4 16 - TRBV4-1 - TGCGCCAGCAGCCATGTTGGGCGTTTGGCCAAAAACATTCAGTACTTC CASSHVGRLAKNIQYF
TRBJ1-6 12 - TRBV5-6 - TGTGCCAGCAGCTTAGGTTTTTCACCCCTCCACTTC CASSLGFSPLHF
TRBJ2-5 14 - TRBV7-9 - TGTGCCAGCAGCGTTGGGGACTACCAAGAGACCCAGTACTTC CASSVGDYQETQYF
TRBJ2-7 16 TRBD1 TRBV28 - TGTGCCAGCAGAAAAACCGGGACAGGGGAGATCTACGAGCAGTACTTC CASRKTGTGEIYEQYF
TRBJ2-1 17 - TRBV7-9 - TGTGCCAGCCTCTTAGGGGGCGGGAACTTCTACCACAATGAGCAGTTCTTC CASLLGGGNFYHNEQFF
TRBJ2-7 16 - TRBV7-2 - TGTGCCGGCAGCTTAGGGGGTATCCGTCTAGGGCGCGAGCAGTACTTC CAGSLGGIRLGREQYF
TRBJ2-5 14 - TRBV6-1 - TGTGCCAGCAGTGCCACCGGGACACGAGAGACCCGGTACTTC CASSATGTRETRYF
TRBJ2-3 19 TRBD2 TRBV6-1 - TGTGCCAGCGCGACTGTCTGGGCGCTAGCGGGAGCCTCCTACAATGAGCAGTATTTT CASATVWALAGASYNEQYF
TRBJ2-3 13 - TRBV7-2 - TGTGCCAGCAGCTTAAGCGCGACAGATACGCAGTATTTT CASSLSATDTQYF
TRBJ2-3 13 - TRBV24-1 - TGTGCCACTACAGGGTCCAGCACAGATACGCAGTATTTT CATTGSSTDTQYF
TRBJ1-1 17 - TRBV9 - TGTGCCAGTAAGATACGCACAATCAGGAGGCGGAACACTGAAGCTTTCTTT CASKIRTIRRRNTEAFF
TRBJ2-3 16 TRBD2 TRBV5-1 - TGCGCCAGCAGCTTGCAGACTAGCGAGAGCACAGATACGCAGTATTTT CASSLQTSESTDTQYF
TRBJ2-5 15 - TRBV6-6 - TGTGCCAGCAGTTCTTTTAGATTGGTACGAGAGACCCAGTACTTC CASSSFRLVRETQYF
TRBJ2-4 15 - TRBV7-9 few TGTGCCAGCAGCTTAGGGCGACAGGGACTAGAAGAGCAGTACTTC CASSLGRQGLEEQYF
TRBJ1-2 12 TRBD1 TRBV28 few TGTGCCACCCGACAGGGGACCTATGGCTACACCTTC CATRQGTYGYTF
TRBJ1-2 15 TRBD1 TRBV7-9 few TGTGCCAGCAGCTTACGACAGGGGGGGACAATTGGCTACACCTTC CASSLRQGGTIGYTF
TRBJ2-7 13 TRBD2 TRBV20-1 many TGCAGCGCCGGACTAGCGGGTCCCTACGAGCAGTACTTC CSAGLAGPYEQYF
TRBJ2-6 14 - TRBV6-2/TRBV6-3 few TGTGCCAGCAATGGAGCTAGGGGGGCCAACGTCCTGACTTTC CASNGARGANVLTF
TRBJ2-3 17 TRBD2 TRBV5-1 - TGCGCCAGCAGACTTGGGACTAGCGGGAGGGCTACAGATACGCAGTATTTT CASRLGTSGRATDTQYF